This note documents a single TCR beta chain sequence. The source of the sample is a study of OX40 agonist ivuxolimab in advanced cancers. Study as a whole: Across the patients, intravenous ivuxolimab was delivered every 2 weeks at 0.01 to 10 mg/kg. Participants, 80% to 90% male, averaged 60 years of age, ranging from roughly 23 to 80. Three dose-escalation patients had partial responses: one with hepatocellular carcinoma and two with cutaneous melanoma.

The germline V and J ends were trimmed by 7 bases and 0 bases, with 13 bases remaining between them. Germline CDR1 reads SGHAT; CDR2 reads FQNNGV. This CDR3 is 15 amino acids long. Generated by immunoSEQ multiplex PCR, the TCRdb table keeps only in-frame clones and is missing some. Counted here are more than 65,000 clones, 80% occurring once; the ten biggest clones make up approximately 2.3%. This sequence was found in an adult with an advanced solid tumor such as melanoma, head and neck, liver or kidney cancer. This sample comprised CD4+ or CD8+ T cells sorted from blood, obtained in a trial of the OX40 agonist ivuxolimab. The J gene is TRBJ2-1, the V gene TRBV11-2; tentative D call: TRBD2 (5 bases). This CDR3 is CASTRRAGSYNEQFF. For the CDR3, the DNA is TGTGCCAGCACAAGACGGGCGGGCTCCTACAATGAGCAGTTCTTC.